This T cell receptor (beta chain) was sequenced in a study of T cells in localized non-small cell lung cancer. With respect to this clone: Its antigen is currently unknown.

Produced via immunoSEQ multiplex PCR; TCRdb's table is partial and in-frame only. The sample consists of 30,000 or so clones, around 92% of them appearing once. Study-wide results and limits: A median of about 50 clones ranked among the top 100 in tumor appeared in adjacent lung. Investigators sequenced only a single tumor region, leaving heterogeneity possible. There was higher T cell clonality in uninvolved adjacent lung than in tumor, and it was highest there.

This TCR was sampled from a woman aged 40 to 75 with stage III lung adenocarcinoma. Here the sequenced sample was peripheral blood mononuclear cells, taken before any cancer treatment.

This CDR3 is CASSPRGGRKNTIYF. Here the CDR3 DNA reads TGTGCCAGCAGCCCCAGGGGAGGGCGGAAAAACACCATATATTTT. The J gene is TRBJ1-3, the V gene TRBV5-6; D perhaps matches TRBD1 (6 bases). CDR3 size: 15 residues. The germline CDR1 and CDR2 sequences are SGHDT and YYEEEE. V shed 4 bases and J shed 6 bases, with 17 bases lying between them.